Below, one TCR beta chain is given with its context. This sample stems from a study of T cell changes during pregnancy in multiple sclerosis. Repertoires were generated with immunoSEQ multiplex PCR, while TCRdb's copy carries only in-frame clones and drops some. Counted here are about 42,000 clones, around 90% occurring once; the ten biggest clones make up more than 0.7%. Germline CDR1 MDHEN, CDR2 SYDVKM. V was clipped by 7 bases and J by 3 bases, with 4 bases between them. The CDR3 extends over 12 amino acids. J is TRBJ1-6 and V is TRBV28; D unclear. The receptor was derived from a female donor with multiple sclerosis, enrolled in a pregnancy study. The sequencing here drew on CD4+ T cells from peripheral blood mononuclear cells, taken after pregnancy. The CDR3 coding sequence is TGTGCCAGCACAGACTATAATTCACCCCTCCACTTT. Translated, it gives CASTDYNSPLHF.